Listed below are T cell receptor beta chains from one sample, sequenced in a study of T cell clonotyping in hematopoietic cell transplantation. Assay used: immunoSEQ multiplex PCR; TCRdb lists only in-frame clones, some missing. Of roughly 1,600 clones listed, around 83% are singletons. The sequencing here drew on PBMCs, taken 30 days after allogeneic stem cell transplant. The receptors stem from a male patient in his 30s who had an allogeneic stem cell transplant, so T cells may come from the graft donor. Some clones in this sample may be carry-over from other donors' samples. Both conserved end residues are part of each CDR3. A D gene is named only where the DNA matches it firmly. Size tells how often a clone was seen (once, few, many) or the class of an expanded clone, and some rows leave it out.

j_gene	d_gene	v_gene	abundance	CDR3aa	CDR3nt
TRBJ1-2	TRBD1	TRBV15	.	CATSRGRQGGDGYTF	TGTGCCACCAGCCGAGGCAGACAGGGGGGCGATGGCTACACCTTC
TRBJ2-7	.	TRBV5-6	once	CASSLGGDTYEQYF	TGTGCCAGCAGCTTGGGAGGGGATACCTACGAGCAGTACTTC
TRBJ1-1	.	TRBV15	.	CATSRDPLSVNTEAFF	TGTGCCACCAGCAGAGATCCATTGTCGGTTAACACTGAAGCTTTCTTT
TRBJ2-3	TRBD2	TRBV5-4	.	CASSPGRGLAASTDTQYF	TGTGCCAGCAGCCCGGGGCGCGGACTAGCAGCTAGCACAGATACGCAGTATTTT
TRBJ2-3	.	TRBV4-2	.	CASSQETKGGTSTDTQYF	TGTGCCAGCAGCCAAGAAACAAAAGGCGGTACTAGCACAGATACGCAGTATTTT
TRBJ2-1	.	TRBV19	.	CASSIGRQGYYEQFF	TGTGCCAGTAGTATCGGGAGACAGGGCTATTATGAGCAGTTCTTC
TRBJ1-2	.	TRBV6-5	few	CASSSGTARGYTF	TGTGCCAGCAGTTCCGGGACCGCAAGGGGCTACACCTTC
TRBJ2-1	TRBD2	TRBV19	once	CASSIGAGATQELF	TGTGCCAGTAGTATAGGAGCGGGGGCGACCCAAGAGCTCTTC
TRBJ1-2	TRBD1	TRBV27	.	CASSLSPGGGYTF	TGTGCCAGCAGTTTATCGCCAGGGGGTGGCTACACCTTC
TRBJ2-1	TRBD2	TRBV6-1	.	CASIGTAGGYNEQFF	TGTGCCAGCATAGGAACAGCGGGAGGATACAATGAGCAGTTCTTC
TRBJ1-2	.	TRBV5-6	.	CASSFPGAGGYTF	TGTGCCAGCAGCTTCCCGGGGGCGGGGGGCTACACCTTC
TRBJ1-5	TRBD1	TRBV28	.	CASSPNHRGRGQPQHF	TGTGCCAGCAGTCCCAACCACAGGGGTAGGGGACAGCCCCAGCATTTT
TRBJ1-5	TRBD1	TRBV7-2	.	CASSERTGSNQPQHF	TGTGCCAGCAGCGAGAGGACAGGGTCCAATCAGCCCCAGCATTTT
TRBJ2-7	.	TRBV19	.	CASSQGRGEQYF	TGTGCCAGTAGTCAGGGTAGGGGCGAGCAGTACTTC
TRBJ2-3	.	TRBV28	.	CASLSGTDTQYF	TGTGCCAGCCTTTCAGGGACAGATACGCAGTATTTT
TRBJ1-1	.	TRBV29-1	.	CSVITLIRGTEAFF	TGCAGCGTGATTACCTTGATAAGGGGCACTGAAGCTTTCTTT
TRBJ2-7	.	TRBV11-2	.	CASSLDPANSYEQYF	TGTGCCAGCAGCTTAGATCCAGCTAACTCCTACGAGCAGTACTTC
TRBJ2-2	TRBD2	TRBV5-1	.	CASRLAGGNTGELFF	TGCGCCAGCCGACTAGCGGGGGGGAACACCGGGGAGCTGTTTTTT
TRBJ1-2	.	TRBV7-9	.	CASSLGGSTYTF	TGTGCCAGCAGTTTGGGGGGCTCTACCTACACCTTC
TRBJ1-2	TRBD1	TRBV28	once	CASSVPGQGAYGYTF	TGTGCCAGCAGTGTCCCGGGACAGGGGGCATATGGCTACACCTTC
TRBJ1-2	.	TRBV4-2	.	CASSQDGAGERVSYGYTF	TGTGCCAGCAGCCAAGATGGGGCAGGGGAGAGGGTTTCCTATGGCTACACCTTC
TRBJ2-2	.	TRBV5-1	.	CASSRPGPTGELFF	TGCGCCAGCAGCCGCCCGGGGCCCACCGGGGAGCTGTTTTTT
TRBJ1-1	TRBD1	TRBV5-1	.	CASSRTGPMNTEAFF	TGCGCCAGCAGCCGGACAGGTCCCATGAACACTGAAGCTTTCTTT
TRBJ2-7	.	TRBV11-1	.	CASSLLQGGSYEQYF	TGTGCCAGCAGCTTACTACAGGGAGGCTCCTACGAGCAGTACTTC
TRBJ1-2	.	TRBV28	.	CASSPPGRGVTNYGYTF	TGTGCCAGCAGTCCCCCGGGCAGAGGAGTGACTAACTATGGCTACACCTTC
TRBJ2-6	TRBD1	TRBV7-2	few	CASCPGTGNSGANVLTF	TGTGCCAGCTGTCCCGGGACAGGGAACTCTGGGGCCAACGTCCTGACTTTC
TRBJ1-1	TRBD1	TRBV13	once	CASSLDGTVNTEAFF	TGTGCCAGCAGCTTAGACGGGACAGTTAACACTGAAGCTTTCTTT
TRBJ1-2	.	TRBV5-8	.	CASSLVTVYGYTF	TGTGCCAGCAGCTTGGTGACTGTGTATGGCTACACCTTC
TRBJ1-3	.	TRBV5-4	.	CASSLAESSGNTIYF	TGTGCCAGCAGCTTGGCCGAGAGCTCTGGAAACACCATATATTTT
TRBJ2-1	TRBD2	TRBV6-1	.	CASSLTSGIYNEQFF	TGTGCCAGCAGTCTAACTAGCGGGATTTACAATGAGCAGTTCTTC
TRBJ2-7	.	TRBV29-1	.	CSGSAGPNSPEQYF	TGCAGCGGGAGTGCGGGACCGAACTCCCCCGAGCAGTACTTC
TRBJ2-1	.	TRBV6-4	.	CASSEANSYNEQFF	TGTGCCAGCAGTGAGGCAAACTCCTACAATGAGCAGTTCTTC
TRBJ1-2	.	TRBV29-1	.	CSVGARSNYGYTF	TGCAGCGTTGGGGCCCGCTCTAACTATGGCTACACCTTC
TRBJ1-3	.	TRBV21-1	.	CASSLAPRLIKFSGNTIYF	TGTGCCAGCAGCCTGGCCCCAAGGTTGATTAAATTCTCTGGAAACACCATATATTTT
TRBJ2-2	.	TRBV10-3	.	CAISVGQWDTGELFF	TGTGCCATCAGTGTAGGGCAGTGGGACACCGGGGAGCTGTTTTTT
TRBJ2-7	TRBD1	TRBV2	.	CASSDLEGTGYEQYF	TGTGCCAGCAGCGACCTTGAGGGGACAGGTTACGAGCAGTACTTC
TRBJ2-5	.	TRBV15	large	CATSIFGGETQYF	TGTGCCACCAGCATATTCGGTGGGGAGACCCAGTACTTC
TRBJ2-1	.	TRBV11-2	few	CASSLDRSGRSYNEQFF	TGTGCCAGCAGCTTAGATCGATCGGGACGCTCCTACAATGAGCAGTTCTTC
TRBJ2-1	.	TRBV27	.	CASSPLAISYNEQFF	TGTGCCAGCAGCCCTCTAGCGATCTCCTACAATGAGCAGTTCTTC
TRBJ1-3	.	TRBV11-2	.	CASSVTDAGNTIYF	TGTGCCAGCAGCGTAACAGATGCTGGAAACACCATATATTTT
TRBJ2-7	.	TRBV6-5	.	CASSSGVNSYEQYF	TGTGCCAGCAGCTCGGGAGTAAACTCCTACGAGCAGTACTTC
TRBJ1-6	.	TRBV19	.	CASKGPLGRDSPLHF	TGTGCCAGTAAAGGGCCGCTTGGCAGGGATTCACCCCTCCACTTT
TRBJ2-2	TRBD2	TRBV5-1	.	CASRLAGGNTGELFF	TGCGCCAGCAGGCTAGCGGGAGGGAACACCGGGGAGCTGTTTTTT
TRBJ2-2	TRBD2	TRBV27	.	CASTTGGTNTGELFF	TGTGCCAGCACTACCGGGGGGACGAACACCGGGGAGCTGTTTTTT
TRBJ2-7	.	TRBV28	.	CASSQYLGVDIYYEQYF	TGTGCCAGCAGTCAGTATTTAGGGGTCGATATTTACTACGAGCAGTACTTC
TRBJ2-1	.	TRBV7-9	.	CASSYSVGAYNEQFF	TGTGCCAGCAGCTACAGCGTGGGCGCCTACAATGAGCAGTTCTTC
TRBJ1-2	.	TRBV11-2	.	CASSLSAGTYGYTF	TGTGCCAGCAGCTTATCGGCAGGGACCTATGGCTACACCTTC
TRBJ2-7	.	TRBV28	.	CASSGGNRGSSYEQYF	TGTGCCAGCAGTGGGGGGAACAGGGGCTCCTCCTACGAGCAGTACTTC
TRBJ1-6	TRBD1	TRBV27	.	CASSPNRDSSYNSPLHF	TGTGCCAGCAGCCCCAACCGGGACAGTTCCTATAATTCACCCCTCCACTTT
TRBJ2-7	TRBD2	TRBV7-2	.	CASSQLGLAGYEQYF	TGTGCCAGCAGCCAACTAGGACTAGCGGGTTACGAGCAGTACTTC
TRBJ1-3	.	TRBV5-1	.	CASSLEAVVSGNTIYF	TGCGCCAGCAGCTTGGAGGCAGTTGTCTCTGGAAACACCATATATTTT
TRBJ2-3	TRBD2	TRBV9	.	CASSLGTSGYTDTQYF	TGTGCCAGCAGCCTCGGGACTAGCGGTTACACAGATACGCAGTATTTT
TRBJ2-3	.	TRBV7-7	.	CASSLGWGDTQYF	TGTGCTAGCAGCTTAGGTTGGGGGGATACGCAGTATTTT
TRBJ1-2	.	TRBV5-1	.	CASSLQNYGYTF	TGCGCCAGCAGCTTGCAAAACTATGGCTACACCTTC
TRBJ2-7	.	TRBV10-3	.	CAISEMGQDYEQYF	TGTGCCATCAGTGAGATGGGGCAGGATTACGAGCAGTACTTC